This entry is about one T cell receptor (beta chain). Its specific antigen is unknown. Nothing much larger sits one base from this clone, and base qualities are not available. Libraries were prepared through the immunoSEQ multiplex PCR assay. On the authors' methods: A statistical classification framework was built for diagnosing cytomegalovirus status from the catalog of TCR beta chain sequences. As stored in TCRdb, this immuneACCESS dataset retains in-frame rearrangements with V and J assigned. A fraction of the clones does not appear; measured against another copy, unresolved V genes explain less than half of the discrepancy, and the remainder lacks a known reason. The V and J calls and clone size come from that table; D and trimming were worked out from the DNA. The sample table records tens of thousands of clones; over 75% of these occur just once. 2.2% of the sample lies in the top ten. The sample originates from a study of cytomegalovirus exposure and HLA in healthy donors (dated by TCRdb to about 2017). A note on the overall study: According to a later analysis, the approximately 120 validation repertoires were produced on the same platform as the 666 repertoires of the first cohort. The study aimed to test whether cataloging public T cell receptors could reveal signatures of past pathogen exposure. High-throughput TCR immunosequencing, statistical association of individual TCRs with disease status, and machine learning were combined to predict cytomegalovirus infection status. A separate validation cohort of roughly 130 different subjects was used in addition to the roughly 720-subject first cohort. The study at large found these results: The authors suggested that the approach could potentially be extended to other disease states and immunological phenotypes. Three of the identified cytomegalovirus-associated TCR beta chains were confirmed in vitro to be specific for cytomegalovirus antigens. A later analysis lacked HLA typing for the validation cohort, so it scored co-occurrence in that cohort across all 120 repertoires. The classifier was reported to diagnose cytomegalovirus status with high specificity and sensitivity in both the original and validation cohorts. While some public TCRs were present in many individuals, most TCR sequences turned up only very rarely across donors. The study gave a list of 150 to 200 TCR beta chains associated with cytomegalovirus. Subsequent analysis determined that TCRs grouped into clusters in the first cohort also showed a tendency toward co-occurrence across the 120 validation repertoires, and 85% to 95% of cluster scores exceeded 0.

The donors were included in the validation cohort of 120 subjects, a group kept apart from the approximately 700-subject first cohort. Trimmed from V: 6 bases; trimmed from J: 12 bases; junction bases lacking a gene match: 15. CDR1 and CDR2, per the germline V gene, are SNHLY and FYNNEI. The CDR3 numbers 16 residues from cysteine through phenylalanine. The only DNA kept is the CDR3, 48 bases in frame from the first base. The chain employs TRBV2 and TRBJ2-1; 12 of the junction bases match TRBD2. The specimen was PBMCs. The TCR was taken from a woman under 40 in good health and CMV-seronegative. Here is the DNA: TGTGCCAGCAGCGAAAGAGGGACTAGCGGGCCTGGGGGGCAGTTCTTC. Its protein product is CASSERGTSGPGGQFF.